This T cell receptor (beta chain) was retrieved from a study of Tregs in tolerant kidney transplant recipients. The study's findings and limits: Tolerant patients' donor-specific Tregs expanded beyond overall Tregs, suggesting antigen-driven growth.

This table comes from immunoSEQ multiplex PCR, and its TCRdb copy is limited to in-frame clones, with some not included. This sample's table reports tens of thousands of clones. Unstimulated regulatory T cells (CD4+CD25+CD127-), CD4+CD25- non-regulatory cells, CD4 and CD8 cells were FACS-sorted from thawed PBMCs. This CDR3 has 16 amino acids. Germline CDR1 reads LGHNA; CDR2 reads YNFKEQ. On this clone: Its antigen is not known. One end of the junction varies from germline; a read error may be responsible. Sequencing ends 3 residues short of the CDR3 end; the germline J gene provides the rest.

The chain links TRBV4-2 to TRBJ2-7; D is unclear. This specimen consisted of CD4+ T cells from blood, obtained before the transplant. This TCR came from a human donor who received a combined kidney and bone marrow transplant. The CDR3: CASSQEHSPFTYEQYF. CDR3 bases read: TGCGCCAGCAGCCAAGAACACAGCCCATTTACCTACGAG.